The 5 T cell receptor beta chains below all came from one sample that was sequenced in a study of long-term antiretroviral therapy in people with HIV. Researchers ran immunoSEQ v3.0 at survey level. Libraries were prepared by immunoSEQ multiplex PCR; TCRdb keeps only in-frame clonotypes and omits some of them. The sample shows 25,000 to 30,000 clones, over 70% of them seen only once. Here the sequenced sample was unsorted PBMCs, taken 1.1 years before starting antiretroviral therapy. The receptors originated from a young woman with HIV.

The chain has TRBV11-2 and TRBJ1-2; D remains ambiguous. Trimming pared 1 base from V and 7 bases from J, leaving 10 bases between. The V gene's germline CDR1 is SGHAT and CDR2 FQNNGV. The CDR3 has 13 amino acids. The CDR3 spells CASSLVAQTGYTF. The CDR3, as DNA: TGTGCCAGCAGCTTAGTAGCTCAGACTGGCTACACCTTC.

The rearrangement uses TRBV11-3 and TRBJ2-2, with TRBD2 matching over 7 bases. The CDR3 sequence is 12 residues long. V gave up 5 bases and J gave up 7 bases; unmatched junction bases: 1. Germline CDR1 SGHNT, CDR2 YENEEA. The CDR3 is CASSTGGGELFF. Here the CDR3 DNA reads TGTGCCAGCAGCACGGGGGGCGGGGAGCTGTTTTTT.

The CDR3 region has the DNA TGCGCCAGCGGAGGGGGACAGGGCGTAGAGACCCAGTACTTC. It yields the protein CASGGGQGVETQYF. The chain is built from TRBV5-1 and TRBJ2-5; 9 bases map to TRBD1. Per the germline V gene, CDR1 is SGHRS and CDR2 is YFSETQ. The ends lost 7 bases at V and 4 bases at J; junction bases unmatched: 8. CDR3 length: 14 amino acids.

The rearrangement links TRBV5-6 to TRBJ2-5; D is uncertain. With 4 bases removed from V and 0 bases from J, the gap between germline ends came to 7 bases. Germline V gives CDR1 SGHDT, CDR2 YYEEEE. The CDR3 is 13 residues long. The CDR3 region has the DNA TGTGCCAGCAGCATTCAGTACCAAGAGACCCAGTACTTC. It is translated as CASSIQYQETQYF.

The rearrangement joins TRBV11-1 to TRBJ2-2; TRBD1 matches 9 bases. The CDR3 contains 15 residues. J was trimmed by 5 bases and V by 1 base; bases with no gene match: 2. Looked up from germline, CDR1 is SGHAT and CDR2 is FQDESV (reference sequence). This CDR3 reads CASSLVQGATGELFF. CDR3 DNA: TGTGCCAGCAGCTTAGTACAGGGGGCGACCGGGGAGCTGTTTTTT. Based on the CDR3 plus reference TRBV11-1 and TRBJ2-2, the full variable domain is EAEVAQSPRYKITEKSQAVAFWCDPISGHATLYWYRQILGQGPELLVQFQDESVVDDSQLPKDRFSAERLKGVDSTLKIQPAELGDSAMYLCASSLVQGATGELFFGEGSRLTVL.